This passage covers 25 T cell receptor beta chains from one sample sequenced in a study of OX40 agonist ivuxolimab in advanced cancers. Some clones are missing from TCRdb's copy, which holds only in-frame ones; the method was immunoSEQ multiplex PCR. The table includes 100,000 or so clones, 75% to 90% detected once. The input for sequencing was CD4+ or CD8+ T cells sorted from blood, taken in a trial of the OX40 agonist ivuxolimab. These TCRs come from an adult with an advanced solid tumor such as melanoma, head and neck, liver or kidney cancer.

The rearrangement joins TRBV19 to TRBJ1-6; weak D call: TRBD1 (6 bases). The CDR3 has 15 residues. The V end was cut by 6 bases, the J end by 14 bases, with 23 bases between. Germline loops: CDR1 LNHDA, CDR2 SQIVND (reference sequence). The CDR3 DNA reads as TGTGCCAGTAGCCGCAGCCGGATCATCTCAGGGGCCCTCCACTTT. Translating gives CASSRSRIISGALHF.

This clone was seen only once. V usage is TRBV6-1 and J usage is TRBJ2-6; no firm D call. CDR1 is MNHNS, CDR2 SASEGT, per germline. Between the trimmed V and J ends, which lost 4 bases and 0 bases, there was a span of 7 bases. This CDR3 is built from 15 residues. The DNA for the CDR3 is TGTGCCAGCAGTGGGCACGTCTCTGGGGCCAACGTCCTGACTTTC. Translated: CASSGHVSGANVLTF.

CDR3 region: CASSPPTSGYEQYF. CDR3 nucleotides: TGTGCCAGCAGTCCGCCGACTAGCGGCTACGAGCAGTACTTC. The gene calls are TRBV6-6 and TRBJ2-5; 9 bases fit TRBD2. The J call could be wrong; TRBJ2-7 is a better fit for the DNA end. The CDR3 runs 14 residues. CDR1 and CDR2 from the germline V gene are MNHNY and SVGAGI (reference sequence).

CDR3 sequence: CASSALGQGLNEQYF. Written as DNA, the CDR3 is TGCGCCAGCAGTGCTCTTGGGCAGGGTCTCAACGAGCAGTACTTC. The V gene is TRBV10-2, the J gene TRBJ2-7; D is perhaps TRBD1 (5 bases). The germline V gene encodes CDR1 WSHSY and CDR2 SAAADI. This CDR3 contains 15 residues. V lost 4 bases and J 5 bases, leaving 18 bases between the germline ends.

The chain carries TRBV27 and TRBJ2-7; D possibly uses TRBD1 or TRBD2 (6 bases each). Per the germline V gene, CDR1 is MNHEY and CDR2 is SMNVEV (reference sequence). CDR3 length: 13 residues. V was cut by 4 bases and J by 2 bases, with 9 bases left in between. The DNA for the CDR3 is TGTGCCAGCAGTTCAAGGGGGGCCTACGAGCAGTACTTC. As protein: CASSSRGAYEQYF.

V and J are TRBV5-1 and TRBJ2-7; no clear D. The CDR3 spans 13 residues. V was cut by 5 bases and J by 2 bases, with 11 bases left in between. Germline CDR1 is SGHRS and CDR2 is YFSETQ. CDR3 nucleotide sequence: TGCGCCAGCAGTGTAGCAAGGGCCTACGAGCAGTACTTC. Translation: CASSVARAYEQYF.

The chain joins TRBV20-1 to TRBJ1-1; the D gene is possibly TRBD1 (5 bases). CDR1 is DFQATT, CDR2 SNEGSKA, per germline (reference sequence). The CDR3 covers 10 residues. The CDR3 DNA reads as TGCAGGGGGGTAGGGACTGAAGCTTTCTTT. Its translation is CRGVGTEAFF.

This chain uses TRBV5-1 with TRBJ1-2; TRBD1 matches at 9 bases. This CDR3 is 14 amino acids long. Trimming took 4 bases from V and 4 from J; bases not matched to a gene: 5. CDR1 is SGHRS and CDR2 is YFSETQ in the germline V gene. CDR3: CASSMGQGVYGYTF. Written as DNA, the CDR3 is TGCGCCAGCAGCATGGGACAGGGCGTCTATGGCTACACCTTC.

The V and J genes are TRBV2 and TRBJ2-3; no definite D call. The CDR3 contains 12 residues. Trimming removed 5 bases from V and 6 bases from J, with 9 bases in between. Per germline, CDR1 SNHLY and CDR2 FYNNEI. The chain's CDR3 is CASSRVLDTQYF. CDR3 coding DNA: TGTGCCAGCAGTAGAGTTTTGGATACGCAGTATTTT.

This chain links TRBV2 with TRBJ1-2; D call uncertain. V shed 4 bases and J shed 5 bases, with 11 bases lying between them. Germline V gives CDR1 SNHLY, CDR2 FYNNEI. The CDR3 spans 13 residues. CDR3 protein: CASSVRSDYGYTF. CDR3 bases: TGTGCCAGCAGTGTGAGGAGTGATTATGGCTACACCTTC.

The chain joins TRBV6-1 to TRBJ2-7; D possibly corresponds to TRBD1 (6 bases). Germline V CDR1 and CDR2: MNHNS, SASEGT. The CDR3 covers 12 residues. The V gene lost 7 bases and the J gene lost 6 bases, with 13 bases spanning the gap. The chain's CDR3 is CASNYQGFEQYF. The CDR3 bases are TGTGCCAGCAACTACCAGGGGTTCGAGCAGTACTTC.

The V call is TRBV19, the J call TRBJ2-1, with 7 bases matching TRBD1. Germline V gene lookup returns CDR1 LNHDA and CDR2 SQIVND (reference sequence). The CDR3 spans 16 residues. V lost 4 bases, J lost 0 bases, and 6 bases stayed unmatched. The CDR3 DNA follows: TGTGCCAGTAGTACTCTGACAGGGTTCTCCTACAATGAGCAGTTCTTC. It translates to CASSTLTGFSYNEQFF.

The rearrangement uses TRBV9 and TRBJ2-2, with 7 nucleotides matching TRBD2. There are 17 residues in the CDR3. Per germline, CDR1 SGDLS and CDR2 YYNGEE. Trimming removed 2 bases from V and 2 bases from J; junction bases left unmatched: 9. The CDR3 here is CASSVSASGTNTGELFF. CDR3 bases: TGTGCCAGCAGCGTGTCGGCCAGCGGGACCAACACCGGGGAGCTGTTTTTT.

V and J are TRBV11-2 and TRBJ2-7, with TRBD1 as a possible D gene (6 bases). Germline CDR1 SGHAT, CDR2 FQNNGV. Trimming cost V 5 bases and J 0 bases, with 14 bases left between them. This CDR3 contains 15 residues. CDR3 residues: CASSASGVSSYEQYF. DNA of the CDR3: TGTGCCAGCAGCGCCTCAGGGGTCAGCTCCTACGAGCAGTACTTC.

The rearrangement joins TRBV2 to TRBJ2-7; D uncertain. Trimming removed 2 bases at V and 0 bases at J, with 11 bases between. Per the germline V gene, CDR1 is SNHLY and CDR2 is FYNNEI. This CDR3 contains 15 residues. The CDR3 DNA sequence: TGTGCCAGCAGTGAAAACGGAATCCCCTCCTACGAGCAGTACTTC. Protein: CASSENGIPSYEQYF. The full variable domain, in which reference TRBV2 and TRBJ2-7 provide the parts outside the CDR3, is EPEVTQTPSHQVTQMGQEVILRCVPISNHLYFYWYRQILGQKVEFLVSFYNNEISEKSEIFDDQFSVERPDGSNFTLKIRSTKLEDSAMYFCASSENGIPSYEQYFGPGTRLTVT.

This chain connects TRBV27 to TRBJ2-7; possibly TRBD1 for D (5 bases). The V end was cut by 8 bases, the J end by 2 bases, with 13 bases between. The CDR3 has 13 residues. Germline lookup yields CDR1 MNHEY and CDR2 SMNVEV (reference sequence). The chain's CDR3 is CASGHTGTYEQYF. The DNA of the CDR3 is TGTGCCAGCGGACACACAGGCACCTACGAGCAGTACTTC.

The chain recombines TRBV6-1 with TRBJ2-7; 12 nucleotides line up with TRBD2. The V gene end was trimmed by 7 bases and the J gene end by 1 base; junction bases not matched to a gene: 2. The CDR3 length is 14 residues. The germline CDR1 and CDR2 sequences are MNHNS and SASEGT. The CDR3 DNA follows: TGTGCCAGCAACCTAGCGGGAGGGTCCTACGAGCAGTACTTC. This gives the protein CASNLAGGSYEQYF.

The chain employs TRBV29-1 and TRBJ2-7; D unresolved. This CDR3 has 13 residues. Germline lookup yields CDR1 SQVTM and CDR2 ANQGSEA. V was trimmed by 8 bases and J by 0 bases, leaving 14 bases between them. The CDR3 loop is CSYMKRSSYEQYF. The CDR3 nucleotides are TGCAGCTACATGAAACGGAGCTCCTACGAGCAGTACTTC.

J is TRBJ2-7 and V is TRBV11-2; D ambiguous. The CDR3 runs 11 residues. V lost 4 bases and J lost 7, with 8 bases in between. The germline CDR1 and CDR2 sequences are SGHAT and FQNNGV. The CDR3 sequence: CASSSVGEQYF. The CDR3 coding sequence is TGTGCCAGCAGCTCGGTGGGAGAGCAGTACTTC.

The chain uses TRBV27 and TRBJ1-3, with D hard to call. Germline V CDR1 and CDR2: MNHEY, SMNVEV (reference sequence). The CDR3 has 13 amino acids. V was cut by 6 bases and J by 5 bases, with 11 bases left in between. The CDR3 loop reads CASSPQSRNTIYF. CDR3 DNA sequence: TGTGCCAGCAGCCCCCAGAGCCGAAACACCATATATTTT.

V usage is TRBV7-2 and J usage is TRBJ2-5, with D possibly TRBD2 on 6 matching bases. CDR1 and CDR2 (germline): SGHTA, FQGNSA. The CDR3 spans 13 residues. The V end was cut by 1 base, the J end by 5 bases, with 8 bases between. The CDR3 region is CASSLGRGETQYF. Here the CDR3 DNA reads TGTGCCAGCAGCTTAGGGAGGGGTGAGACCCAGTACTTC.

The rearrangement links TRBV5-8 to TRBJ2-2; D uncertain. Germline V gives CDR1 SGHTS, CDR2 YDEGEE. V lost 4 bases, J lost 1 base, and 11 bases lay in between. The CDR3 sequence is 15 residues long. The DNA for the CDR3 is TGTGCCAGCAGCAAAACCCTAGGGAACACCGGGGAGCTGTTTTTT. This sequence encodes CASSKTLGNTGELFF.

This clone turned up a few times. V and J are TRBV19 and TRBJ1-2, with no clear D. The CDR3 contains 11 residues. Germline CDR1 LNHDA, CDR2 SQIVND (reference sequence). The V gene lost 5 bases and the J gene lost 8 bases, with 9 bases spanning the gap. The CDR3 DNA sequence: TGTGCCAGTAGTGAGGCGGGAGGCTACACCTTC. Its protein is CASSEAGGYTF.

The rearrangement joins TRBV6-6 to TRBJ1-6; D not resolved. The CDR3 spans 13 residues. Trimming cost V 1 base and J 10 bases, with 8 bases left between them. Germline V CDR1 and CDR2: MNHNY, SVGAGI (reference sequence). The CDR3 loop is CASSYFGGSPLHF. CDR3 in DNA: TGTGCCAGCAGTTACTTTGGAGGCTCACCCCTCCACTTT.

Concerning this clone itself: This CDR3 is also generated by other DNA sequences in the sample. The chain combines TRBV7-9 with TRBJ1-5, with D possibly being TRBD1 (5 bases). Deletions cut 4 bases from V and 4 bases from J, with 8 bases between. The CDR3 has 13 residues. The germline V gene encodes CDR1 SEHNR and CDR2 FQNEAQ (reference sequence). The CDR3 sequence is CASSSQGNQPQHF. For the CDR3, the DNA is TGTGCCAGCAGCTCCCAGGGTAATCAGCCCCAGCATTTT.